These T cell receptor beta chains were read from a single sample in a study of cytomegalovirus exposure and HLA in healthy donors. Generated by immunoSEQ multiplex PCR, the TCRdb table keeps only in-frame clones and is missing some. The sample records over 110,000 clones, 70% to 80% being singletons. Sequencing was performed on PBMCs. Receptors originate from a woman in her forties in good health and CMV-seropositive. Each CDR3 is given with its conserved first and last residue. The D gene is left open where the match is weak. Clone size appears in some rows only: once, few, many, or a class for an expanded clone.

CDR3 | DNA | J | size | D | V
CASSTGTIEDTQYF | TGCGCCAGCAGCACCGGGACAATTGAAGATACGCAGTATTTT | TRBJ2-3 | once | - | TRBV5-1
CASSERQGDQPQHF | TGTGCCAGCAGTGAAAGGCAGGGCGATCAGCCCCAGCATTTT | TRBJ1-5 | few | - | TRBV2
CSVDRDRGDYGYTF | TGCAGCGTTGACCGTGACAGGGGGGACTATGGCTACACCTTC | TRBJ1-2 | - | TRBD1 | TRBV29-1
CASSTLGTSGRGDEQYF | TGTGCCAGCAGCACTCTCGGGACTAGCGGGAGAGGGGACGAGCAGTACTTC | TRBJ2-7 | - | TRBD2 | TRBV28
CASSLVGGPRNEQFF | TGTGCCAGCAGCTTAGTAGGGGGCCCGAGAAATGAGCAGTTCTTC | TRBJ2-1 | once | TRBD1 | TRBV7-8
CAWIPPPGGEGSPLHF | TGTGCCTGGATCCCACCCCCAGGGGGAGAAGGTTCACCCCTCCACTTT | TRBJ1-6 | once | TRBD1 | TRBV30
CASSQATGGYEQYF | TGCGCCAGCAGCCAAGCTACAGGGGGGTACGAGCAGTACTTC | TRBJ2-7 | - | TRBD1 | TRBV4-1
CASSPPNIQETQYF | TGTGCCAGCTCACCACCTAACATCCAAGAGACCCAGTACTTC | TRBJ2-5 | - | - | TRBV18
CASSGSIRGSPLHF | TGTGCCAGCAGTGGTTCGATAAGAGGATCACCCCTCCACTTT | TRBJ1-6 | - | - | TRBV6-1
CASSPLAGGRTDTQYF | TGTGCCAGCAGCCCCTTAGCGGGAGGTAGGACAGATACGCAGTATTTT | TRBJ2-3 | - | TRBD2 | TRBV7-9
CASSFRGGIYEQYF | TGCGCCAGCAGCTTTAGAGGGGGAATCTACGAGCAGTACTTC | TRBJ2-7 | - | - | TRBV5-1
CASSQAKGLHSTDTQYF | TGTGCCAGCAGCCAAGCGAAGGGACTGCACAGCACAGATACGCAGTATTTT | TRBJ2-3 | few | - | TRBV14
CAWAPPRAASNTIYF | TGTGCCTGGGCCCCCCCGAGGGCAGCCTCAAACACCATATATTTT | TRBJ1-3 | few | - | TRBV30
CASSTYRGDSSYEQYF | TGTGCCAGCAGTACATACAGGGGCGATAGCTCCTACGAGCAATACTTC | TRBJ2-5 | - | TRBD1 | TRBV28
CSVAVVSDTQYF | TGCAGCGTTGCAGTCGTCTCAGATACGCAGTATTTT | TRBJ2-3 | - | - | TRBV29-1
CSVAGIAGAIDTQYF | TGCAGCGTGGCAGGAATCGCGGGGGCCATAGATACGCAGTATTTT | TRBJ2-3 | - | - | TRBV29-1
CASSLRVRDEQYF | TGCGCCAGCAGCTTACGGGTAAGAGACGAGCAGTACTTC | TRBJ2-7 | once | - | TRBV5-1
CASSLGLVNEQFF | TGTGCCAGCAGCTTAGGGCTAGTTAATGAGCAGTTCTTC | TRBJ2-1 | - | - | TRBV11-2
CASSPGTIYEQYF | TGTGCCAGCAGTCCCGGGACTATCTACGAGCAGTACTTC | TRBJ2-7 | - | TRBD2 | TRBV28
CASSQGEAGRETQYF | TGTGCCAGCAGCCAGGGGGAGGCGGGTCGAGAGACCCAGTACTTC | TRBJ2-5 | - | - | TRBV7-9
CASSLTGSMNTGELFF | TGTGCCAGCAGTTTAACCGGTTCCATGAACACCGGGGAGCTGTTTTTT | TRBJ2-2 | - | - | TRBV27
CASSPPGQGIVQPQHF | TGTGCCAGCAGTCCACCCGGACAGGGGATCGTTCAGCCCCAGCATTTT | TRBJ1-5 | - | TRBD1 | TRBV28